This TCR beta chain was profiled in a study of blood T cells in healthy people across ages. Study results and limitations: TCR beta diversity was tightly associated with the proportion of naive T cells.

Then a second PCR, running roughly 7 to 11 cycles, was carried out with a sample-barcoded 5' primer and a J-beta primer mix. Researchers report that a template-switch adaptor with 12 random nucleotides tagged each cDNA molecule. TCRdb analysed the 5' RACE reads with MiXCR anew, one entry per CDR3 protein. The sample holds some 1.6 million distinct CDR3 sequences; about 31% are singletons and the top ten take about 10%. About this clonotype: Antigen: not known.

The CDR3 contains 13 residues. Germline V gene lookup returns CDR1 GTSNPN and CDR2 SVGIG (reference sequence). V dropped 4 bases and J dropped 7 bases, with 16 bases sitting between them. V usage is TRBV30 and J usage is TRBJ1-1, with D perhaps matching TRBD1 (5 bases). The clonotype was recovered from a woman in her 30s in good health. The sequenced material came from blood. The DNA for the CDR3 is TGTGCCTGGAAAGGGGACCCGCACCATGAAGCTTTCTTT. As protein: CAWKGDPHHEAFF. Full variable domain (rest looked up from reference TRBV30 and TRBJ1-1): SQTIHQWPATLVQPVGSPLSLECTVEGTSNPNLYWYRQAAGRGLQLLFYSVGIGQISSEVPQNLSASRPQDRQFILSSKKLLLSDSGFYLCAWKGDPHHEAFFGQGTRLTVV.